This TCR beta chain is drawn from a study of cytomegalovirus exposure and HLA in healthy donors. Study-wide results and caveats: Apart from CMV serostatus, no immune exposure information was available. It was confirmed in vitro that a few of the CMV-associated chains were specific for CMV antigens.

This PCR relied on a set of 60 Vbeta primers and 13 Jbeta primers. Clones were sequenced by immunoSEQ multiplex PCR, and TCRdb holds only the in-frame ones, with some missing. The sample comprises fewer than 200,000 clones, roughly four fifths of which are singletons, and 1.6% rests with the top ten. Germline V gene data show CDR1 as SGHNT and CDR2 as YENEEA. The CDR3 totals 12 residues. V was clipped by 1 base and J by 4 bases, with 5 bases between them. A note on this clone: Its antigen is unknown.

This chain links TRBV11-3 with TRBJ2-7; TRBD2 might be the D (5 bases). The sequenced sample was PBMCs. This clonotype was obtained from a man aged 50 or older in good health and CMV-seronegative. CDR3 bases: TGTGCCAGCAGCTTAGGGACTTACGAGCAGTACTTC. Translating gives CASSLGTYEQYF.